Listed here are 20 T cell receptor beta chains from one sample, sequenced in a study of blood T cell repertoires in COVID-19. The assay was immunoSEQ multiplex PCR, and TCRdb's table has in-frame clones only and misses some. The sample has over 45,000 clones; 91% are singletons. Sequencing was done on a sample of peripheral blood. These receptors were obtained from a human donor in a cohort sampled during active COVID-19.

The chain carries TRBV28 and TRBJ2-3, with a tentative D call TRBD1 (6 bases). V dropped 4 bases and J dropped 4 bases, with 12 bases sitting between them. The CDR3 contains 14 residues. Germline V gives CDR1 MDHEN, CDR2 SYDVKM. The CDR3 nucleotides are TGTGCCAGCAGTTCACAGGGACGGTCAGATACGCAGTATTTT. Its protein is CASSSQGRSDTQYF.

In its sample, this clone was seen once. This sequence joins TRBV7-3 and TRBJ2-5; D gene ambiguous. The germline V and J ends were trimmed by 2 bases and 1 base, with 5 bases remaining between them. From germline, CDR1 is SGHTA and CDR2 FQGTGA. The CDR3 loop spans 13 amino acids. The CDR3 DNA follows: TGTGCCAGCAGCTTAGAGCCCCAAGAGACCCAGTACTTC. Encoded protein: CASSLEPQETQYF. Full variable domain (remainder filled in from reference TRBV7-3 and TRBJ2-5): GAGVSQTPSNKVTEKGKYVELRCDPISGHTALYWYRQSLGQGPEFLIYFQGTGAADDSGLPNDRFFAVRPEGSVSTLKIQRTERGDSAVYLCASSLEPQETQYFGPGTRLLVL.

This clone has a single count. The rearrangement uses TRBV5-1 and TRBJ2-3, with 8 bases identical to TRBD1. The trim removed 4 bases at V and 7 bases at J, leaving 11 bases unmatched. The CDR3 totals 15 residues. Looked up from germline, CDR1 is SGHRS and CDR2 is YFSETQ. The CDR3 reads CASSDPGQALYTQYF. In DNA, the CDR3 is TGCGCCAGCAGCGACCCGGGACAGGCTCTATATACGCAGTATTTT.

V is TRBV6-6 and J is TRBJ1-2, with unresolved D. CDR3 length: 13 residues. Trimming took off 7 bases at V and 8 bases at J, with 17 bases between the two ends. Germline V lookup: CDR1 MNHNY, CDR2 SVGAGI (reference sequence). The CDR3 coding sequence is TGTGCCAGCAATCCGAGCCAGGTCCAAGGCTACACCTTC. It codes for CASNPSQVQGYTF.

This clone was counted between two and nine times. The V call is TRBV2, the J call TRBJ2-7; D gene unclear. The germline V gene encodes CDR1 SNHLY and CDR2 FYNNEI. V lost 6 bases to trimming and J lost 4 bases, with 19 bases between them. The CDR3 is 15 amino acids. The CDR3 DNA follows: TGTGCCAGCAGGATCCGACTCCCGGATGTGTACGAGCAGTACTTC. Its protein product is CASRIRLPDVYEQYF. The complete variable domain, with remaining parts taken from reference TRBV2 and TRBJ2-7, reads EPEVTQTPSHQVTQMGQEVILRCVPISNHLYFYWYRQILGQKVEFLVSFYNNEISEKSEIFDDQFSVERPDGSNFTLKIRSTKLEDSAMYFCASRIRLPDVYEQYFGPGTRLTVT.

The J gene is TRBJ2-1, the V gene TRBV9, with 12 positions matching TRBD1. This CDR3 has 16 amino acids. Germline V gene data show CDR1 as SGDLS and CDR2 as YYNGEE. V lost 4 bases and J lost 7; bases outside the gene matches: 9. For the CDR3, the DNA is TGTGCCAGCAGCCACAGGAGGGACAGGGGGCTTAATGAGCAGTTCTTC. Amino acids: CASSHRRDRGLNEQFF.

V usage is TRBV5-6 and J usage is TRBJ1-1; TRBD1 might be the D (5 bases). The CDR3 covers 15 residues. Germline CDR1 reads SGHDT; CDR2 reads YYEEEE. V lost 4 bases and J 6 bases, leaving 19 bases between the germline ends. The CDR3 bases are TGTGCCAGCAGCGGGCGCGGGGCGGGGTCGGCTGAAGCTTTCTTT. It specifies CASSGRGAGSAEAFF. Together with reference TRBV5-6 and TRBJ1-1, the CDR3 gives the full variable domain: DAGVTQSPTHLIKTRGQQVTLRCSPKSGHDTVSWYQQALGQGPQFIFQYYEEEERQRGNFPDRFSGHQFPNYSSELNVNALLLGDSALYLCASSGRGAGSAEAFFGQGTRLTVV.

This chain links TRBV6-1 with TRBJ2-7, with a weak D call TRBD2 (6 bases). V was trimmed by 6 bases and J by 6 bases, leaving 15 bases between them. In germline, CDR1 is MNHNS, CDR2 SASEGT. This CDR3 spans 13 amino acids. The CDR3 loop is CASSYRFSGEQYF. The CDR3 nucleotides are TGTGCCAGCAGCTACCGATTTAGCGGCGAGCAGTACTTC.

This chain uses TRBV2 with TRBJ1-2; 7 bases fit TRBD1. Germline CDR1 SNHLY, CDR2 FYNNEI. The trim removed 6 bases at V and 0 bases at J, leaving 1 base unmatched. The CDR3 runs to 13 residues. The CDR3 coding sequence is TGTGCCAGCAGGGGACAGACTAACTATGGCTACACCTTC. It yields the protein CASRGQTNYGYTF.

J is TRBJ1-3 and V is TRBV28; D gene ambiguous. CDR1 and CDR2 (germline): MDHEN, SYDVKM. This CDR3 region has 15 residues. V gave up 0 bases and J gave up 0 bases, with 6 bases separating them. The CDR3: CASSLWASSGNTIYF. DNA for the CDR3: TGTGCCAGCAGTTTATGGGCATCCTCTGGAAACACCATATATTTT.

The J gene is TRBJ1-5, the V gene TRBV6-2 or TRBV6-3; D is ambiguous. V lost 6 bases and J lost 2, with 11 bases in between. Germline V gene lookup returns CDR1 MNHEY and CDR2 SVGEGT. CDR3 size: 14 residues. CDR3 in amino acids: CASSRDTGNQPQHF. The CDR3 DNA reads as TGTGCCAGCAGCCGAGACACAGGCAATCAGCCCCAGCATTTT.

This clone was found once. V gene TRBV6-6 combines with J gene TRBJ1-2, with D possibly being TRBD1 (5 bases). Trimming removed 5 bases from V and 5 bases from J, with 12 bases in between. This CDR3 region has 13 residues. Germline V gives CDR1 MNHNY, CDR2 SVGAGI (reference sequence). This chain's CDR3 is CASSPDSLYGYTF. For the CDR3, the DNA is TGTGCCAGCAGTCCTGACAGCCTATATGGCTACACCTTC.

The chain is built from TRBV5-6 and TRBJ1-1; 7 bases map to TRBD1. CDR1 and CDR2 from the germline V gene are SGHDT and YYEEEE. Trimming at V came to 4 bases and at J to 11 bases, leaving 8 bases not matched to a gene. There are 12 residues in the CDR3. The CDR3 sequence is CASSQTGTDAFF. The CDR3 region has the DNA TGTGCCAGCAGCCAGACAGGGACAGACGCTTTCTTT. The complete variable domain, with remaining parts taken from reference TRBV5-6 and TRBJ1-1, reads DAGVTQSPTHLIKTRGQQVTLRCSPKSGHDTVSWYQQALGQGPQFIFQYYEEEERQRGNFPDRFSGHQFPNYSSELNVNALLLGDSALYLCASSQTGTDAFFGQGTRLTVV.

This CDR3 is CASSYTGQGAEAFF. The CDR3 coding sequence is TGTGCCAGCAGTTACACGGGACAGGGGGCTGAAGCTTTCTTT. The rearrangement joins TRBV6-2 or TRBV6-3 to TRBJ1-1; 11 bases are a match to TRBD1. Germline CDR1 is MNHEY and CDR2 is SVGEGT. V trimming: 2 bases; J trimming: 6 bases; junction bases outside the gene matches: 2. The length of the CDR3 is 14 residues.

J is TRBJ2-7 and V is TRBV14; 9 positions match TRBD2. The length of the CDR3 is 14 residues. V was pared by 5 bases and J by 4 bases, with 6 bases of the junction left unmatched. The V gene's germline CDR1 is SGHDN and CDR2 FVKESK. CDR3: CASSSGTSWYEQYF. CDR3 DNA sequence: TGTGCCAGCAGCTCCGGGACTAGCTGGTACGAGCAGTACTTC.

The chain carries TRBV25-1 and TRBJ2-1, with 10 bases matching TRBD2. Per the germline V gene, CDR1 is MGHDK and CDR2 is SYGVNS. CDR3 length: 15 residues. V was pared by 6 bases and J by 10 bases, with 12 bases of the junction left unmatched. The DNA of the CDR3 is TGTGCCAGCAGGAAGGGTCTAGCGGGGGCCGGGGAGCAGTTCTTC. Protein: CASRKGLAGAGEQFF.

V gene TRBV7-3 combines with J gene TRBJ2-2; 7 bases fit TRBD1. V trimming: 4 bases; J trimming: 7 bases; junction bases outside the gene matches: 9. CDR3 size: 15 residues. From germline, CDR1 is SGHTA and CDR2 FQGTGA. CDR3 sequence: CASSSTQGMGGELFF. CDR3 in DNA: TGTGCCAGCAGCTCAACACAGGGGATGGGCGGGGAGCTGTTTTTT.

The J gene is TRBJ2-7, the V gene TRBV2; the match to TRBD2 covers 7 bases. Per germline, CDR1 SNHLY and CDR2 FYNNEI. V shed 3 bases, J shed 6 bases, and the junction held 8 bases outside the gene matches. CDR3 length: 14 amino acids. CDR3 loop: CASSDQGGRPEQYF. The DNA for the CDR3 is TGTGCCAGCAGTGACCAGGGCGGGAGACCCGAGCAGTACTTC.

The chain couples TRBV7-2 to TRBJ2-2; D uncertain. CDR3 length equals 15 residues. CDR1 and CDR2 from the germline V gene are SGHTA and FQGNSA. V dropped 1 base and J dropped 3 bases, with 9 bases sitting between them. The CDR3 DNA reads as TGTGCCAGCAGCTTAGGGTTGCTAGACACCGGGGAGCTGTTTTTT. Translating gives CASSLGLLDTGELFF.

V is TRBV6-5 and J is TRBJ1-2; weak D call: TRBD1 (5 bases). Germline V gives CDR1 MNHEY, CDR2 SVGAGI. CDR3 length: 13 amino acids. The V gene lost 1 base and the J gene lost 8 bases, with 11 bases spanning the gap. The CDR3 here is CASSYLGGEGYTF. CDR3 coding DNA: TGTGCCAGCAGTTACTTGGGGGGAGAAGGCTACACCTTC.